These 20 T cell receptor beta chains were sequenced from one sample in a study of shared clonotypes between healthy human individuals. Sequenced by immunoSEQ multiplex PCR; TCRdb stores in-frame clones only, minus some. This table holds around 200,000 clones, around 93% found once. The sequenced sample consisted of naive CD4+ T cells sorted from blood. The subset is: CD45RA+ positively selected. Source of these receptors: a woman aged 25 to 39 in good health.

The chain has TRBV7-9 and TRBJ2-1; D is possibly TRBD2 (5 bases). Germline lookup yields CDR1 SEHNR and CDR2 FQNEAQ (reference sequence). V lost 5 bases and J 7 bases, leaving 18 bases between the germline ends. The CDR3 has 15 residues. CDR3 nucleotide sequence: TGTGCCAGCAGCCGTGACGTAGCGCGAGCTAATGAGCAGTTCTTC. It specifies CASSRDVARANEQFF.

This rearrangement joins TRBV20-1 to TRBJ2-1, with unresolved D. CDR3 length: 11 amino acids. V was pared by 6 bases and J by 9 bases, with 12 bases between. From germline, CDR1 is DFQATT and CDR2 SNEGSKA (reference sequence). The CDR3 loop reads CSANPHTEQFF. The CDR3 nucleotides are TGCAGTGCCAACCCCCATACTGAGCAGTTCTTC.

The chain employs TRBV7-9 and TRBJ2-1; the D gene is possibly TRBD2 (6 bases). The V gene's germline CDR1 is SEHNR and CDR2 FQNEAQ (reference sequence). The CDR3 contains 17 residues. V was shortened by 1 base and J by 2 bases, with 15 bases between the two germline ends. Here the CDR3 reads CASSLGVRGNTYNEQFF. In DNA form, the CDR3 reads TGTGCCAGCAGCTTAGGGGTTCGCGGGAACACCTACAATGAGCAGTTCTTC.

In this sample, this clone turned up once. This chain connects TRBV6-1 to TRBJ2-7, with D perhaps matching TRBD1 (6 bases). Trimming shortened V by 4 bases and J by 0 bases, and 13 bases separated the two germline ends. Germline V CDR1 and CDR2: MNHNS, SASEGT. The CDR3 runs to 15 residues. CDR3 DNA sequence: TGTGCCAGCAGTGCGGGACAACTTAGCTCCTACGAGCAGTACTTC. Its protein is CASSAGQLSSYEQYF.

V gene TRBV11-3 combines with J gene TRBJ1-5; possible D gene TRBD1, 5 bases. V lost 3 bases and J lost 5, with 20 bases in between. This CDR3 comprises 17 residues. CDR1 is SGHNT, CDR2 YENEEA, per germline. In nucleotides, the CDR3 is TGTGCCAGCAGCTTTAACAGCGAAGCCAGGGACTATCAGCCCCAGCATTTT. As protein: CASSFNSEARDYQPQHF.

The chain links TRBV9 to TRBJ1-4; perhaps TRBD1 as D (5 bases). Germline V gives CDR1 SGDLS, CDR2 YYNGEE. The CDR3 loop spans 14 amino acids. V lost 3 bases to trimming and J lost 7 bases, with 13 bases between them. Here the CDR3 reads CASSADTGAEKLFF. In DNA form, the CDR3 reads TGTGCCAGCAGCGCGGACACCGGGGCTGAAAAACTGTTTTTT. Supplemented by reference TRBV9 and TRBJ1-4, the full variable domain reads DSGVTQTPKHLITATGQRVTLRCSPRSGDLSVYWYQQSLDQGLQFLIQYYNGEERAKGNILERFSAQQFPDLHSELNLSSLELGDSALYFCASSADTGAEKLFFGSGTQLSVL.

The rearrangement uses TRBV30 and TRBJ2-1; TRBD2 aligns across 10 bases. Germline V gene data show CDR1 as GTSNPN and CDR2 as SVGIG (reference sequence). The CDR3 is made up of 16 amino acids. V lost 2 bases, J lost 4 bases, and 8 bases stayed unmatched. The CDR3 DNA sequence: TGTGCCTGGAGTCTGACCCGGACTAGCGGATACAATGAGCAGTTCTTC. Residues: CAWSLTRTSGYNEQFF. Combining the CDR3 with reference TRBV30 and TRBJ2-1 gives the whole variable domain SQTIHQWPATLVQPVGSPLSLECTVEGTSNPNLYWYRQAAGRGLQLLFYSVGIGQISSEVPQNLSASRPQDRQFILSSKKLLLSDSGFYLCAWSLTRTSGYNEQFFGPGTRLTVL.

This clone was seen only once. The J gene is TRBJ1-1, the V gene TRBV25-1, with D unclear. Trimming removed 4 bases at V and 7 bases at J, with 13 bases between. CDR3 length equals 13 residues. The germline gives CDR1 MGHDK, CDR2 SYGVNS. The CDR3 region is CASSGWWASEAFF. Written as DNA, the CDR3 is TGTGCCAGCAGTGGTTGGTGGGCGAGTGAAGCTTTCTTT.

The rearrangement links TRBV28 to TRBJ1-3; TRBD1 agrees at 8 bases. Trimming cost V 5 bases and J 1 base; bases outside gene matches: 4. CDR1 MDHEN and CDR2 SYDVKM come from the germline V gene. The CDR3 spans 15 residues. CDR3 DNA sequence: TGTGCCAGCAGTGAAGACAGGGGATCTGGAAACACCATATATTTT. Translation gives CASSEDRGSGNTIYF.

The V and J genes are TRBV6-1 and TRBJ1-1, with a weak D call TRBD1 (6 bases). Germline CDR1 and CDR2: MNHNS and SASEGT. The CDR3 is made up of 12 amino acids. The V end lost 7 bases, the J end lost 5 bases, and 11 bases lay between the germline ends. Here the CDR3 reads CASNIRGTEAFF. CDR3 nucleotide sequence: TGTGCCAGCAATATAAGGGGGACTGAAGCTTTCTTT.

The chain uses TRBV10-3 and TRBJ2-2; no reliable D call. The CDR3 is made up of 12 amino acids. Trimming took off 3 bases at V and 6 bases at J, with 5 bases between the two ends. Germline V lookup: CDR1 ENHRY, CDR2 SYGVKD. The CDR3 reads CAISDWPGELFF. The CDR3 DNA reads TGTGCCATCAGTGACTGGCCCGGGGAGCTGTTTTTT.

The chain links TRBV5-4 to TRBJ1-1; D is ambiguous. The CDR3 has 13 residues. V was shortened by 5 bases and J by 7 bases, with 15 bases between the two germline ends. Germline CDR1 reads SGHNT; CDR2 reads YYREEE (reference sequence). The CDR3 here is CASSRPGVVEAFF. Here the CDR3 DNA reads TGTGCCAGCAGTCGTCCTGGGGTAGTTGAAGCTTTCTTT.

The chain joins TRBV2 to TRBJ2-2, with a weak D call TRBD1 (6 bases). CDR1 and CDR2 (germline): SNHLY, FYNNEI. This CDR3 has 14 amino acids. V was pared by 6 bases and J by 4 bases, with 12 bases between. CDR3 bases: TGTGCCAGCAGGGCACAGGGTACCACCGGGGAGCTGTTTTTT. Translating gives CASRAQGTTGELFF.

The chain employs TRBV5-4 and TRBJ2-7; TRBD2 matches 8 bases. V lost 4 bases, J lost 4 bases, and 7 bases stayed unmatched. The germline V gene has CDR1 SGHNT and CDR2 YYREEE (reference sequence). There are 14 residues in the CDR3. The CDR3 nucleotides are TGTGCCAGCAGCAGAGAGCGGGAGAAATACGAGCAGTACTTC. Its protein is CASSREREKYEQYF.

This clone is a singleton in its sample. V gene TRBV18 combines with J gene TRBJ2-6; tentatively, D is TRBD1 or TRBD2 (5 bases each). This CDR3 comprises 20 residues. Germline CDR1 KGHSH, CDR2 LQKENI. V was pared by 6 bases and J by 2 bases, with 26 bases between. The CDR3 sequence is CASSARPTGPSGAGANVLTF. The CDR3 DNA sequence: TGTGCCAGCTCCGCGAGACCCACGGGACCTTCCGGGGCTGGGGCCAACGTCCTGACTTTC.

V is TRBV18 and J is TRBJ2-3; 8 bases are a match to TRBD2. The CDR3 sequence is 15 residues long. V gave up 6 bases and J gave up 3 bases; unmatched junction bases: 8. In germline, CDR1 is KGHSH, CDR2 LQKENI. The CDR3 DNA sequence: TGTGCCAGCTCTCAAAGCGGGAGCTCGACAGATACGCAGTATTTT. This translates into CASSQSGSSTDTQYF. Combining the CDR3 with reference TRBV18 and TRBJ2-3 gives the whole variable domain NAGVMQNPRHLVRRRGQEARLRCSPMKGHSHVYWYRQLPEEGLKFMVYLQKENIIDESGMPKERFSAEFPKEGPSILRIQQVVRGDSAAYFCASSQSGSSTDTQYFGPGTRLTVL.

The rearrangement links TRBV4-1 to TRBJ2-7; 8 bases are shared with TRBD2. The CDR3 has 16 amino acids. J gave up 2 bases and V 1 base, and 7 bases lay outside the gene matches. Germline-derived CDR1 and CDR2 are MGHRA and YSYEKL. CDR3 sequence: CASSQARSGATYEQYF. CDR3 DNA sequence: TGCGCCAGCAGCCAAGCCCGTAGCGGGGCCACCTACGAGCAGTACTTC.

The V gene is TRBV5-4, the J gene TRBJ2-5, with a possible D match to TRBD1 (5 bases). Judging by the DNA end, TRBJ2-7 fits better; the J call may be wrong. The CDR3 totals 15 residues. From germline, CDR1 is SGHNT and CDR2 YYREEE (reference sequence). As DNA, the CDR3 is TGTGCCAGCAGCTTGGGGGGCGTACCCCTAGGCGAGCAGTACTTC. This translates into CASSLGGVPLGEQYF.

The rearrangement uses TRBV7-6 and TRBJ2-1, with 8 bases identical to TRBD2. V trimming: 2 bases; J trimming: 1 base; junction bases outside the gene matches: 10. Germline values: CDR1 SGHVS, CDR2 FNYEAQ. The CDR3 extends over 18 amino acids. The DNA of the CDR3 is TGTGCCAGCAGCTTAAGGCGCCCTAGCGGGTTGTCCTACAATGAGCAGTTCTTC. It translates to CASSLRRPSGLSYNEQFF.

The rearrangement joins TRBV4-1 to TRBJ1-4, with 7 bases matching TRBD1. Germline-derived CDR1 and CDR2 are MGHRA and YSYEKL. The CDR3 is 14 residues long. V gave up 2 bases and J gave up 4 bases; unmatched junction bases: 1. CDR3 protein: CASSQRDSNEKLFF. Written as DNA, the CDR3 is TGCGCCAGCAGCCAAAGGGACAGTAATGAAAAACTGTTTTTT.